This is a list of T cell receptor beta chains from one sample in a study of cytomegalovirus exposure and HLA in healthy donors. Measured with immunoSEQ multiplex PCR; TCRdb has only the in-frame clones, and not every one. The repertoire holds some 130,000 clones, 70% to 80% seen once, with 6.5% in the top ten. Sequencing was carried out using PBMCs. The receptors stem from a man aged 40-49 years in good health and CMV-seropositive. The CDR3 runs from the conserved cysteine through the conserved F or W. A D gene is named only where the DNA matches it firmly.

CDR3 length | J gene | D gene | V gene | CDR3 protein
16 | TRBJ1-6 | . | TRBV10-3 | CAISGVVGGSNSPLHF
13 | TRBJ2-3 | TRBD2 | TRBV4-1 | CASSQEGLAGQYF
13 | TRBJ1-6 | TRBD1 | TRBV11-3 | CASSEGQHAPLHF
15 | TRBJ2-7 | TRBD1 | TRBV11-3 | CASSSGQGRNYEQYF
13 | TRBJ1-2 | . | TRBV27 | CASSYGTNYGYTF
14 | TRBJ1-3 | . | TRBV19 | CASSMRDSGNTIYF
14 | TRBJ1-6 | . | TRBV28 | CASRHRVYNSPLHF
14 | TRBJ1-4 | . | TRBV6-5 | CASSYDKWNEKLFF
12 | TRBJ1-2 | . | TRBV29-1 | CSVTRVNYGYTF
15 | TRBJ2-3 | TRBD2 | TRBV6-1 | CASSDRLAATDTQYF
14 | TRBJ2-1 | TRBD2 | TRBV19 | CASSIYGLAKEQFF
13 | . | TRBD2 | TRBV10-3 | CAISSAGGDEQYF
16 | TRBJ2-7 | TRBD1 | TRBV10-3 | CAISESGRTGLYEQYF
14 | TRBJ1-1 | TRBD1 | TRBV18 | CASSPGQGTTEAFF
13 | TRBJ1-2 | . | TRBV6-5 | CASSYGLNYGYTF
14 | TRBJ2-7 | . | TRBV7-9 | CASSVDRSSYEQYF
16 | TRBJ1-1 | TRBD1 | TRBV10-3 | CAISVALDRGVTEAFF
16 | TRBJ1-1 | . | TRBV18 | CASSPGNMGQNTEAFF
14 | TRBJ2-7 | . | TRBV6-1 | CASRSTVFTYEQYF
19 | TRBJ2-4 | TRBD2 | TRBV5-6 | CASSLPGLAGGWAKNIQYF
15 | TRBJ2-7 | . | TRBV5-4 | CASSFSDRITYEQYF
17 | . | TRBD2 | TRBV6-1 | CASSEALGAGLSYEQYF
15 | TRBJ2-1 | . | TRBV6-6 | CASSYSTSHLGEQFF
13 | TRBJ2-3 | . | TRBV4-2 | CASSHYSGTAAYF
16 | TRBJ1-6 | . | TRBV30 | CAWKAGARWELLPLHF
14 | TRBJ1-5 | . | TRBV6-5 | CASSSSPHNQPQHF
14 | TRBJ2-1 | . | TRBV11-2 | CASGGGTVYNEQFF
13 | TRBJ1-1 | TRBD1 | TRBV7-3 | CASSLTGRTEAFF
12 | TRBJ2-7 | . | TRBV5-1 | CASSREADEQYF
14 | TRBJ2-7 | . | TRBV11-3 | CASSPSGTPYEQYF
15 | TRBJ1-4 | TRBD1 | TRBV9 | CASSSRTGLDEKLFF